A single TCR beta chain is shown here with its context. One junction end does not reproduce the germline sequence, and a read error may be involved. Bone marrow was sampled from every patient at the time of active disease. The sample originates from a study of read filtering for tumor transcriptome and immune sequencing. About the research overall: After DNase treatment, RNA was made into whole-transcriptome libraries.

This library used around 400 ng RNA and molecular barcoded adaptors spanning alpha/delta and beta/gamma chains. Via MiXCR, TCRdb re-called the reads, giving one row per CDR3 protein. The sample consists of tens of thousands of distinct CDR3 sequences, more than 11% of them appearing once. Germline values: CDR1 SQVTM, CDR2 ANQGSEA. This CDR3 spans 9 amino acids. The TCR was taken from a donor at least 40 years old with multiple myeloma. Sequenced input: a population of CD138-negative cells sorted from bone marrow. V gene TRBV29-1 combines with J gene TRBJ2-5; TRBD1 agrees at 8 bases. Written as DNA, the CDR3 is TGCAGCGCTCCGGGACAGGATCCCTTC. The encoded protein is CSAPGQDPF.